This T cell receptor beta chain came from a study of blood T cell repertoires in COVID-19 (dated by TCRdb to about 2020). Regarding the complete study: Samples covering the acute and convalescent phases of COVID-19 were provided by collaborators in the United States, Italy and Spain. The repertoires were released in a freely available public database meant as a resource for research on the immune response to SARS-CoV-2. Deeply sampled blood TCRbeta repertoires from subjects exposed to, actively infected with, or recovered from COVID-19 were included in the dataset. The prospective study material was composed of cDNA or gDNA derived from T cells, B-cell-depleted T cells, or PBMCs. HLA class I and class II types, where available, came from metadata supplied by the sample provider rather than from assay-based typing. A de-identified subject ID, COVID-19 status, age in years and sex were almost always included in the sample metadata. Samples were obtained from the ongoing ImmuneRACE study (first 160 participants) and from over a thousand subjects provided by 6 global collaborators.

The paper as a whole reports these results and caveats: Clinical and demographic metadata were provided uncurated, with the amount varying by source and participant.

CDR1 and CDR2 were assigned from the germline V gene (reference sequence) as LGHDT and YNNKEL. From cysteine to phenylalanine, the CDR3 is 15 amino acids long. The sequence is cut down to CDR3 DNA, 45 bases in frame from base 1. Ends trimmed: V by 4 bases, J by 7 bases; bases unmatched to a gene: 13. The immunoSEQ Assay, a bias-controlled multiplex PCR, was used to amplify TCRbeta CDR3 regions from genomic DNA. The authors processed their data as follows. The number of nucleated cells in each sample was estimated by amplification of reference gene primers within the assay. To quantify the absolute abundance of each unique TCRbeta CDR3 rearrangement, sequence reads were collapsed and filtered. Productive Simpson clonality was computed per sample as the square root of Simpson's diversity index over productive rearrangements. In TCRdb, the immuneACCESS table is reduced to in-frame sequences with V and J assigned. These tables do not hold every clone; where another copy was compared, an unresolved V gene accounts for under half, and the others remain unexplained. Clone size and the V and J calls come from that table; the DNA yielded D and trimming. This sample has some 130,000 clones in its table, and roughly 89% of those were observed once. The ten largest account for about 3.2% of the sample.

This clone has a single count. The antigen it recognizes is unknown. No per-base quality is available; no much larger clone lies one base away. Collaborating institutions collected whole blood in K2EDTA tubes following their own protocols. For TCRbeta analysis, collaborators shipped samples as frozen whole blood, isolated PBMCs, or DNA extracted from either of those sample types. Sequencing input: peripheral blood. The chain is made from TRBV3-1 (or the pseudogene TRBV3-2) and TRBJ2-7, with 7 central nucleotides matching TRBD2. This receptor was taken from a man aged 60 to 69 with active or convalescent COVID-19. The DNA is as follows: TGTGCCAGCAGCCTCCTCCGGGCGGGAGTGGGAGAGCAGTACTTC. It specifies CASSLLRAGVGEQYF.